A single sample gave rise to the 22 T cell receptor beta chains below, sequenced in a study of cytomegalovirus exposure and HLA in healthy donors. PCR used 60 Vbeta primers and 13 Jbeta primers. Measured with immunoSEQ multiplex PCR; TCRdb has only the in-frame clones, and not every one. This sample's clone table lists 120,000 or so clones. The sample was PBMCs. The receptors originated from a man between 18 and 29 years old in good health and CMV-seronegative.

The gene calls are TRBV6-1 and TRBJ1-1; no clear D gene. V was trimmed by 4 bases and J by 13 bases, leaving 16 bases between them. The CDR3 extends over 12 amino acids. The germline CDR1 and CDR2 sequences are MNHNS and SASEGT. DNA of the CDR3: TGTGCCAGCAGTGTGTCGGGGATGGGCGGTTTCTTT. Its translation: CASSVSGMGGFF.

This sequence joins TRBV30 and TRBJ2-5, with D perhaps matching TRBD1 (5 bases). Trimming cost V 5 bases and J 3 bases, with 13 bases left between them. CDR1 is GTSNPN, CDR2 SVGIG, per germline (reference sequence). The CDR3 is made up of 13 amino acids. CDR3: CAWGVRQKETQYF. The CDR3 coding sequence is TGTGCCTGGGGGGTGCGACAGAAAGAGACCCAGTACTTC.

The chain couples TRBV27 to TRBJ2-7; 8 positions agree with TRBD1. The J segment lost 7 bases and the V segment lost 3 bases, leaving 14 bases of the junction unmatched. CDR1 and CDR2 (germline): MNHEY, SMNVEV (reference sequence). The CDR3 totals 16 residues. DNA for the CDR3: TGTGCCAGCAGTTTCGCGTCAGGGACAGGAATAAGGGAGCAGTACTTC. This codes for CASSFASGTGIREQYF.

J is TRBJ1-5 and V is TRBV5-8; no firm D call. This CDR3 is built from 14 residues. V gave up 5 bases and J gave up 4 bases, with 13 bases separating them. Germline V CDR1 and CDR2: SGHTS, YDEGEE. CDR3 residues: CASRAGLGNQPQHF. CDR3 in DNA: TGTGCCAGCAGGGCGGGTTTAGGGAATCAGCCCCAGCATTTT.

The chain is built from TRBV19 and TRBJ2-2; weak D call: TRBD1 (8 bases). The germline CDR1 and CDR2 sequences are LNHDA and SQIVND (reference sequence). Trimming took 3 bases from V and 6 from J, leaving 11 bases between them. The CDR3 totals 14 residues. The CDR3 is CASSITGGAGELFF. As DNA, the CDR3 is TGTGCCAGTAGTATCACAGGGGGGGCCGGGGAGCTGTTTTTT.

The rearrangement links TRBV28 to TRBJ1-5, with 8 bases that match TRBD1. V lost 7 bases, J lost 2 bases, and 1 base stayed unmatched. Germline V gene lookup returns CDR1 MDHEN and CDR2 SYDVKM. The CDR3 loop spans 13 amino acids. The CDR3 protein is CASTGGGNQPQHF. The CDR3, as DNA: TGTGCCAGCACAGGGGGCGGCAATCAGCCCCAGCATTTT.

The chain recombines TRBV5-4 with TRBJ2-3, with 10 bases matching TRBD2. Germline CDR1 SGHNT, CDR2 YYREEE (reference sequence). The CDR3 extends over 16 amino acids. V lost 3 bases and J lost 1; bases outside the gene matches: 5. The DNA of the CDR3 is TGTGCCAGCAGCTCGGGGAGCGGGGGGGGCACAGATACGCAGTATTTT. It specifies CASSSGSGGGTDTQYF. The entire variable domain, with the rest obtained from reference TRBV5-4 and TRBJ2-3, is as follows: ETGVTQSPTHLIKTRGQQVTLRCSSQSGHNTVSWYQQALGQGPQFIFQYYREEENGRGNFPPRFSGLQFPNYSSELNVNALELDDSALYLCASSSGSGGGTDTQYFGPGTRLTVL.

A remark on this clone: Different DNA sequences within this sample yield the same CDR3. The CDR3 DNA is TGTGCCAGCAGCACATCGGGGGAGCACACTGAAGCTTTCTTT. It codes for CASSTSGEHTEAFF. The chain couples TRBV6-1 to TRBJ1-1; weak D call: TRBD1 (5 bases). This CDR3 region has 14 residues. Per the germline V gene, CDR1 is MNHNS and CDR2 is SASEGT. Trimming pared 6 bases from V and 3 bases from J, leaving 14 bases between.

The rearrangement uses TRBV5-4 and TRBJ2-3; 9 bases are shared with TRBD2. The CDR3 spans 18 residues. Per the germline V gene, CDR1 is SGHNT and CDR2 is YYREEE (reference sequence). Unmatched junction bases numbered 19, after V lost 7 bases and J lost 4 bases. The chain's CDR3 is CASRILGRGGDSSDTQYF. The CDR3 nucleotides read TGTGCCAGCCGTATATTGGGGCGGGGGGGTGATAGTTCAGATACGCAGTATTTT.

The chain combines TRBV19 with TRBJ2-2; a possible D gene is TRBD2 (6 bases). The CDR3 is made up of 14 amino acids. The V end was cut by 1 base, the J end by 6 bases, with 9 bases between. Germline-derived CDR1 and CDR2 are LNHDA and SQIVND (reference sequence). The CDR3 spells CASSIAGVAGELFF. The CDR3 bases are TGTGCCAGTAGTATAGCGGGAGTCGCCGGGGAGCTGTTTTTT.

This chain links TRBV9 with TRBJ2-3; D ambiguous. The CDR3 has 13 residues. CDR1 is SGDLS and CDR2 is YYNGEE in the germline V gene. The V end was cut by 0 bases, the J end by 4 bases, with 6 bases between. The CDR3 nucleotides read TGTGCCAGCAGCGTAGCGTCGGCAGATACGCAGTATTTT. Translated, it gives CASSVASADTQYF.

The chain combines TRBV6-5 with TRBJ2-5; tentatively, D is TRBD1 (5 bases). Trimming removed 0 bases from V and 1 base from J, with 12 bases in between. This CDR3 spans 16 amino acids. The germline CDR1 and CDR2 sequences are MNHEY and SVGAGI. The DNA for the CDR3 is TGTGCCAGCAGTTACTCCCCCGACAGAATCCAAGAGACCCAGTACTTC. Translated: CASSYSPDRIQETQYF.

The chain employs TRBV2 and TRBJ1-1; D perhaps matches TRBD1 (5 bases). Germline assignment: CDR1 SNHLY and CDR2 FYNNEI. The CDR3 spans 14 residues. The germline V and J ends were trimmed by 3 bases and 0 bases, with 8 bases remaining between them. The CDR3 DNA reads as TGTGCCAGCAGTGAGCCAGGGATGAACACTGAAGCTTTCTTT. Translation: CASSEPGMNTEAFF.

The V and J genes are TRBV5-1 and TRBJ1-1; the D is unclear. Trimming removed 0 bases at V and 5 bases at J, with 14 bases between. The length of the CDR3 is 15 residues. Germline assignment: CDR1 SGHRS and CDR2 YFSETQ. Written as DNA, the CDR3 is TGCGCCAGCAGCTTGGAGGCGGGAATAGCGACTGAAGCTTTCTTT. This gives the protein CASSLEAGIATEAFF.

This sequence joins TRBV28 and TRBJ2-7, with unresolved D. V lost 8 bases, J lost 6 bases, and 11 bases lay in between. CDR3 length: 11 amino acids. Germline lookup yields CDR1 MDHEN and CDR2 SYDVKM. CDR3 sequence (DNA): TGTGCCAGCCGCCAAACAAGCGAGCAGTACTTC. This sequence encodes CASRQTSEQYF.

V is TRBV7-8 and J is TRBJ2-1; TRBD2 aligns across 8 bases. This CDR3 spans 16 amino acids. Germline assignment: CDR1 SGHVS and CDR2 FQNEAQ. J was trimmed by 3 bases and V by 3 bases; bases with no gene match: 7. The chain's CDR3 is CASSFKDGRGYNEQFF. The CDR3 region has the DNA TGTGCCAGCAGCTTTAAGGACGGGAGGGGCTACAATGAGCAGTTCTTC. The whole variable domain, filled in from reference TRBV7-8 and TRBJ2-1, reads GAGVSQSPRYKVAKRGQDVALRCDPISGHVSLFWYQQALGQGPEFLTYFQNEAQLDKSGLPSDRFFAERPEGSVSTLKIQRTQQEDSAVYLCASSFKDGRGYNEQFFGPGTRLTVL.

The chain links TRBV5-4 to TRBJ2-5, with a weak D call TRBD2 (5 bases). CDR1 SGHNT and CDR2 YYREEE come from the germline V gene (reference sequence). V was cut by 0 bases and J by 2 bases, with 5 bases left in between. The CDR3 contains 13 residues. The CDR3 sequence: CASSLGLQETQYF. DNA for the CDR3: TGTGCCAGCAGCTTGGGACTACAAGAGACCCAGTACTTC.

Here the CDR3 reads CASSLASGGLFTGELFF. CDR3 nucleotide sequence: TGTGCCAGCAGCTTGGCTAGCGGGGGGCTATTCACCGGGGAGCTGTTTTTT. V usage is TRBV7-8 and J usage is TRBJ2-2; TRBD2 aligns across 11 bases. V trimming: 3 bases; J trimming: 4 bases; junction bases outside the gene matches: 7. Germline CDR1 is SGHVS and CDR2 is FQNEAQ. The CDR3 length is 17 residues.

This sequence joins TRBV19 and TRBJ2-7, with 10 positions matching TRBD1. V lost 5 bases and J lost 2; bases outside the gene matches: 9. The CDR3 has 16 residues. Germline V gene data show CDR1 as LNHDA and CDR2 as SQIVND (reference sequence). CDR3 region: CASSPTGTGVTYEQYF. DNA of the CDR3: TGTGCCAGTAGTCCTACCGGGACAGGGGTGACCTACGAGCAGTACTTC.

In DNA, the CDR3 is TGTGCCAGCAGCGGGTCCCAGGGGCGAACCGGGGAGCTGTTTTTT. Its protein is CASSGSQGRTGELFF. The gene calls are TRBV9 and TRBJ2-2, with D possibly being TRBD1 (6 bases). Trimming shortened V by 3 bases and J by 5 bases, and 14 bases separated the two germline ends. The CDR3 has 15 amino acids. Germline V CDR1 and CDR2: SGDLS, YYNGEE.

The chain links TRBV27 to TRBJ1-1, with 9 bases identical to TRBD1. CDR1 is MNHEY, CDR2 SMNVEV, per germline (reference sequence). CDR3 length: 15 residues. V dropped 4 bases and J dropped 7; count of bases not matched to a gene: 10. The CDR3 coding sequence is TGTGCCAGCAGTTCGAGGTATAGGACAGGGGTTGAAGCTTTCTTT. It codes for CASSSRYRTGVEAFF.

The CDR3 DNA follows: TGTGCCAGCTCACCTCAGGGAAGTGAGCAGTTCTTC. Protein: CASSPQGSEQFF. The rearrangement uses TRBV18 and TRBJ2-1; possibly TRBD1 for D (5 bases). This CDR3 comprises 12 residues. Deletions cut 3 bases from V and 9 bases from J, with 9 bases between. The germline CDR1 and CDR2 sequences are KGHSH and LQKENI.